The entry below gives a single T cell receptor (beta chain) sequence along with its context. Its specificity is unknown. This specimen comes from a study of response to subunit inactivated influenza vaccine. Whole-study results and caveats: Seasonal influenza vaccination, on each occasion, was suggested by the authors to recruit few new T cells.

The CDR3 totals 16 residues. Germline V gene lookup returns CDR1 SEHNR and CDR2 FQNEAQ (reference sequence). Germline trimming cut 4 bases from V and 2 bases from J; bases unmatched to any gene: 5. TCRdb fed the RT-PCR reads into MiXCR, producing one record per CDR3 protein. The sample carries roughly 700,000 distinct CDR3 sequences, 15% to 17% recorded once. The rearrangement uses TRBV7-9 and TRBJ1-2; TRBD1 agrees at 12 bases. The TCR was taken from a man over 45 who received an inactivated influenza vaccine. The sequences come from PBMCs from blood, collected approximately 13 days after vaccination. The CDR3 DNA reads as TGTGCCAGCAGCTCCGGGACAGGGGGCAGAAACTATGGCTACACCTTC. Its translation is CASSSGTGGRNYGYTF. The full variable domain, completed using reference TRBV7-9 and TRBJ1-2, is DTGVSQNPRHKITKRGQNVTFRCDPISEHNRLYWYRQTLGQGPEFLTYFQNEAQLEKSRLLSDRFSAERPKGSFSTLEIQRTEQGDSAMYLCASSSGTGGRNYGYTFGSGTRLTVV.